Below, one T cell receptor beta chain is given with its context. The antigen is not known. Then a second PCR, running roughly 6 to 11 cycles, was carried out with a sample-barcoded 5' primer and a J-beta primer mix. Every molecule of cDNA carried a tag from a template-switch adaptor with 12 random nucleotides. TCRdb ran MiXCR on the 5' RACE reads and lists one entry per CDR3 protein. The table has almost 800,000 distinct CDR3 sequences, 58% seen once. The CDR3 contains 16 residues. V trimming: 5 bases; J trimming: 5 bases; junction bases outside the gene matches: 11. In germline, CDR1 is LGHDT, CDR2 YNNKEL (reference sequence). This specimen comes from a study of blood T cells in healthy people across ages. Study-wide context: Capture by template switching was about one barcoded beta molecule per two T cells. Study-level points and caveats: Observed TCR beta diversity per million T cells went down as age went up. This fall followed a roughly linear course with age.

This receptor was taken from a man aged 25 to 40 in good health. Sequencing used blood. J is TRBJ2-1 and V is TRBV3-1; 8 nucleotides match TRBD2. CDR3 DNA sequence: TGTGCCAGCAGCTATTTAGCGGGAAGCGCAAACAATGAGCAGTTCTTC. It codes for CASSYLAGSANNEQFF.